This T cell receptor beta chain originates from a study of PD-L1 blockade in urothelial cancer. Some clones are missing from TCRdb's copy, which holds only in-frame ones; the method was immunoSEQ multiplex PCR. Of 130,000 or so clones in the sample, roughly 83% were seen once. Time point described: pretreatment peripheral blood. The V end was cut by 1 base, the J end by 9 bases, with 13 bases between. Germline CDR1 reads SEHNR; CDR2 reads FQNEAQ (reference sequence). CDR3 length: 15 residues. The rearrangement uses TRBV7-9 and TRBJ1-6, with a possible D match to TRBD1 (5 bases). Sequences were derived from PBMCs, sampled around atezolizumab (anti-PD-L1) treatment. The source of this sequence is a man aged 45 to 65 with urothelial cancer. This CDR3 reads CASSLDRGSGSPLHF. CDR3 coding DNA: TGTGCCAGCAGCTTAGACCGGGGGAGCGGTTCACCCCTCCACTTT.